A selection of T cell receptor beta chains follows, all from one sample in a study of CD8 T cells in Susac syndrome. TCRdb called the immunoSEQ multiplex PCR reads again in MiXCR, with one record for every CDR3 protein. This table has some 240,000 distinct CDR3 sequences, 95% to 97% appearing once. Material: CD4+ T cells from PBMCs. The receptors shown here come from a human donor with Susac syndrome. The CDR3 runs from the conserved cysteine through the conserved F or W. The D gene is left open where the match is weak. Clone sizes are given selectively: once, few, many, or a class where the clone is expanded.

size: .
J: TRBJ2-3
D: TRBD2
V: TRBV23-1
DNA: TGCGCCAGCAGTCAATCCGGGGGGGACACAGATACGCAGTATTTT
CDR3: CASSQSGGDTDTQYF

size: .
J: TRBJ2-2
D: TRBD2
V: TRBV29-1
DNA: TGCAGCGTTTCGACTAGCGGGAAGGGCGGGGAGCTGTTTTTT
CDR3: CSVSTSGKGGELFF

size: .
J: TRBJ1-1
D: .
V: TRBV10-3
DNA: TGTGCCATCAGTGGGCAAGTATTACAGGGGAACACTGAAGCTTTCTTT
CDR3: CAISGQVLQGNTEAFF

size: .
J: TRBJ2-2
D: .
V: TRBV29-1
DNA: TGCAGCGTAGGTCAGTCGGGGACCGGGGAGCTGTTTTTT
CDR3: CSVGQSGTGELFF

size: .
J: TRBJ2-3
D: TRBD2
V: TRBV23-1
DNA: TGCGCCAGCAGCCGTAGGGGCGAACTGAAGACTAGCGGGGGGACGGATACGCAGTATTTT
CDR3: CASSRRGELKTSGGTDTQYF

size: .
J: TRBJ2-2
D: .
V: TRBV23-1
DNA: TGCGCCAGCAGTCAGGTAGACAGTCCGAACACCGGGGAGCTGTTTTTT
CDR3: CASSQVDSPNTGELFF

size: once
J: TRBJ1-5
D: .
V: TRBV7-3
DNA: TGTGCCAGCAGCTCTATATCTCCACAGGGCAAAAGGGGTCAGCCCCAGCATTTT
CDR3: CASSSISPQGKRGQPQHF

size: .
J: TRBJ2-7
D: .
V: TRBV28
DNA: TGTGCCAGCAGTTCCCTAAATATTAACTACGAGCAGTACTTC
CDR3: CASSSLNINYEQYF

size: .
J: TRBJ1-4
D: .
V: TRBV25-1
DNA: TGTGCCAGCAGTGAAGGAACATCGGGATGGGAAAAACTGTTTTTT
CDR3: CASSEGTSGWEKLFF

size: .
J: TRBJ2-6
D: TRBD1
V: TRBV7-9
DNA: TGTGCCAGCAGCTTAGGGACAGGTTTGTCGTCTGGGGCCAACGTCCTGACTTTC
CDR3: CASSLGTGLSSGANVLTF

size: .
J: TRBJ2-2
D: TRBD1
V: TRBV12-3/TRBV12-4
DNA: TGTGCCAGCAGTTTGGACAGGGGGGACACCGGGGAGCTGTTTTTT
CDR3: CASSLDRGDTGELFF

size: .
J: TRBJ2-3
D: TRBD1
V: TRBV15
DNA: TGTGCCACCAGCAGAAACAGGGGCTTCACAGATACGCAGTATTTT
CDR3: CATSRNRGFTDTQYF

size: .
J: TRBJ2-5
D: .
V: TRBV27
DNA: TGTGCCAGCAGTCCCGAGGTCCCTTGGGCAGGTTCGGGTCAAGAGACCCAGTACTTC
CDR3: CASSPEVPWAGSGQETQYF

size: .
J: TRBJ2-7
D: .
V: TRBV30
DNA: TGTGCCTGGAGTCCCGCAGCAGGTTCCTACGAGCAGTACTTC
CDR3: CAWSPAAGSYEQYF

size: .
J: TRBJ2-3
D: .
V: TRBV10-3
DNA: TGTGCCATCAGTCCCGCCCCCCCTTCGGATGATACGCAGTATTTT
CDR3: CAISPAPPSDDTQYF

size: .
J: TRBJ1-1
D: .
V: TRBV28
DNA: TGTGCCAGCAGTTTCCCCACGATGAACACTGAAGCTTTCTTT
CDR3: CASSFPTMNTEAFF

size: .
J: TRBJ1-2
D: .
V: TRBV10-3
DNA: TGTGCCATCAGTGGACAGGTTAGCGTCGGCTACACCTTC
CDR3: CAISGQVSVGYTF

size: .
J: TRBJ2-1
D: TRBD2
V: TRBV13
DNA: TGTGCCAGCAGCTCCCGGGGGTCGACTAGCGGGAGTACCGATGAGCAGTTCTTC
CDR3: CASSSRGSTSGSTDEQFF

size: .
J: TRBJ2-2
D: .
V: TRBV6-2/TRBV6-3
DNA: TGTGCCAGCTCCCGGACCGGGGAGCTGTTTTTT
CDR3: CASSRTGELFF